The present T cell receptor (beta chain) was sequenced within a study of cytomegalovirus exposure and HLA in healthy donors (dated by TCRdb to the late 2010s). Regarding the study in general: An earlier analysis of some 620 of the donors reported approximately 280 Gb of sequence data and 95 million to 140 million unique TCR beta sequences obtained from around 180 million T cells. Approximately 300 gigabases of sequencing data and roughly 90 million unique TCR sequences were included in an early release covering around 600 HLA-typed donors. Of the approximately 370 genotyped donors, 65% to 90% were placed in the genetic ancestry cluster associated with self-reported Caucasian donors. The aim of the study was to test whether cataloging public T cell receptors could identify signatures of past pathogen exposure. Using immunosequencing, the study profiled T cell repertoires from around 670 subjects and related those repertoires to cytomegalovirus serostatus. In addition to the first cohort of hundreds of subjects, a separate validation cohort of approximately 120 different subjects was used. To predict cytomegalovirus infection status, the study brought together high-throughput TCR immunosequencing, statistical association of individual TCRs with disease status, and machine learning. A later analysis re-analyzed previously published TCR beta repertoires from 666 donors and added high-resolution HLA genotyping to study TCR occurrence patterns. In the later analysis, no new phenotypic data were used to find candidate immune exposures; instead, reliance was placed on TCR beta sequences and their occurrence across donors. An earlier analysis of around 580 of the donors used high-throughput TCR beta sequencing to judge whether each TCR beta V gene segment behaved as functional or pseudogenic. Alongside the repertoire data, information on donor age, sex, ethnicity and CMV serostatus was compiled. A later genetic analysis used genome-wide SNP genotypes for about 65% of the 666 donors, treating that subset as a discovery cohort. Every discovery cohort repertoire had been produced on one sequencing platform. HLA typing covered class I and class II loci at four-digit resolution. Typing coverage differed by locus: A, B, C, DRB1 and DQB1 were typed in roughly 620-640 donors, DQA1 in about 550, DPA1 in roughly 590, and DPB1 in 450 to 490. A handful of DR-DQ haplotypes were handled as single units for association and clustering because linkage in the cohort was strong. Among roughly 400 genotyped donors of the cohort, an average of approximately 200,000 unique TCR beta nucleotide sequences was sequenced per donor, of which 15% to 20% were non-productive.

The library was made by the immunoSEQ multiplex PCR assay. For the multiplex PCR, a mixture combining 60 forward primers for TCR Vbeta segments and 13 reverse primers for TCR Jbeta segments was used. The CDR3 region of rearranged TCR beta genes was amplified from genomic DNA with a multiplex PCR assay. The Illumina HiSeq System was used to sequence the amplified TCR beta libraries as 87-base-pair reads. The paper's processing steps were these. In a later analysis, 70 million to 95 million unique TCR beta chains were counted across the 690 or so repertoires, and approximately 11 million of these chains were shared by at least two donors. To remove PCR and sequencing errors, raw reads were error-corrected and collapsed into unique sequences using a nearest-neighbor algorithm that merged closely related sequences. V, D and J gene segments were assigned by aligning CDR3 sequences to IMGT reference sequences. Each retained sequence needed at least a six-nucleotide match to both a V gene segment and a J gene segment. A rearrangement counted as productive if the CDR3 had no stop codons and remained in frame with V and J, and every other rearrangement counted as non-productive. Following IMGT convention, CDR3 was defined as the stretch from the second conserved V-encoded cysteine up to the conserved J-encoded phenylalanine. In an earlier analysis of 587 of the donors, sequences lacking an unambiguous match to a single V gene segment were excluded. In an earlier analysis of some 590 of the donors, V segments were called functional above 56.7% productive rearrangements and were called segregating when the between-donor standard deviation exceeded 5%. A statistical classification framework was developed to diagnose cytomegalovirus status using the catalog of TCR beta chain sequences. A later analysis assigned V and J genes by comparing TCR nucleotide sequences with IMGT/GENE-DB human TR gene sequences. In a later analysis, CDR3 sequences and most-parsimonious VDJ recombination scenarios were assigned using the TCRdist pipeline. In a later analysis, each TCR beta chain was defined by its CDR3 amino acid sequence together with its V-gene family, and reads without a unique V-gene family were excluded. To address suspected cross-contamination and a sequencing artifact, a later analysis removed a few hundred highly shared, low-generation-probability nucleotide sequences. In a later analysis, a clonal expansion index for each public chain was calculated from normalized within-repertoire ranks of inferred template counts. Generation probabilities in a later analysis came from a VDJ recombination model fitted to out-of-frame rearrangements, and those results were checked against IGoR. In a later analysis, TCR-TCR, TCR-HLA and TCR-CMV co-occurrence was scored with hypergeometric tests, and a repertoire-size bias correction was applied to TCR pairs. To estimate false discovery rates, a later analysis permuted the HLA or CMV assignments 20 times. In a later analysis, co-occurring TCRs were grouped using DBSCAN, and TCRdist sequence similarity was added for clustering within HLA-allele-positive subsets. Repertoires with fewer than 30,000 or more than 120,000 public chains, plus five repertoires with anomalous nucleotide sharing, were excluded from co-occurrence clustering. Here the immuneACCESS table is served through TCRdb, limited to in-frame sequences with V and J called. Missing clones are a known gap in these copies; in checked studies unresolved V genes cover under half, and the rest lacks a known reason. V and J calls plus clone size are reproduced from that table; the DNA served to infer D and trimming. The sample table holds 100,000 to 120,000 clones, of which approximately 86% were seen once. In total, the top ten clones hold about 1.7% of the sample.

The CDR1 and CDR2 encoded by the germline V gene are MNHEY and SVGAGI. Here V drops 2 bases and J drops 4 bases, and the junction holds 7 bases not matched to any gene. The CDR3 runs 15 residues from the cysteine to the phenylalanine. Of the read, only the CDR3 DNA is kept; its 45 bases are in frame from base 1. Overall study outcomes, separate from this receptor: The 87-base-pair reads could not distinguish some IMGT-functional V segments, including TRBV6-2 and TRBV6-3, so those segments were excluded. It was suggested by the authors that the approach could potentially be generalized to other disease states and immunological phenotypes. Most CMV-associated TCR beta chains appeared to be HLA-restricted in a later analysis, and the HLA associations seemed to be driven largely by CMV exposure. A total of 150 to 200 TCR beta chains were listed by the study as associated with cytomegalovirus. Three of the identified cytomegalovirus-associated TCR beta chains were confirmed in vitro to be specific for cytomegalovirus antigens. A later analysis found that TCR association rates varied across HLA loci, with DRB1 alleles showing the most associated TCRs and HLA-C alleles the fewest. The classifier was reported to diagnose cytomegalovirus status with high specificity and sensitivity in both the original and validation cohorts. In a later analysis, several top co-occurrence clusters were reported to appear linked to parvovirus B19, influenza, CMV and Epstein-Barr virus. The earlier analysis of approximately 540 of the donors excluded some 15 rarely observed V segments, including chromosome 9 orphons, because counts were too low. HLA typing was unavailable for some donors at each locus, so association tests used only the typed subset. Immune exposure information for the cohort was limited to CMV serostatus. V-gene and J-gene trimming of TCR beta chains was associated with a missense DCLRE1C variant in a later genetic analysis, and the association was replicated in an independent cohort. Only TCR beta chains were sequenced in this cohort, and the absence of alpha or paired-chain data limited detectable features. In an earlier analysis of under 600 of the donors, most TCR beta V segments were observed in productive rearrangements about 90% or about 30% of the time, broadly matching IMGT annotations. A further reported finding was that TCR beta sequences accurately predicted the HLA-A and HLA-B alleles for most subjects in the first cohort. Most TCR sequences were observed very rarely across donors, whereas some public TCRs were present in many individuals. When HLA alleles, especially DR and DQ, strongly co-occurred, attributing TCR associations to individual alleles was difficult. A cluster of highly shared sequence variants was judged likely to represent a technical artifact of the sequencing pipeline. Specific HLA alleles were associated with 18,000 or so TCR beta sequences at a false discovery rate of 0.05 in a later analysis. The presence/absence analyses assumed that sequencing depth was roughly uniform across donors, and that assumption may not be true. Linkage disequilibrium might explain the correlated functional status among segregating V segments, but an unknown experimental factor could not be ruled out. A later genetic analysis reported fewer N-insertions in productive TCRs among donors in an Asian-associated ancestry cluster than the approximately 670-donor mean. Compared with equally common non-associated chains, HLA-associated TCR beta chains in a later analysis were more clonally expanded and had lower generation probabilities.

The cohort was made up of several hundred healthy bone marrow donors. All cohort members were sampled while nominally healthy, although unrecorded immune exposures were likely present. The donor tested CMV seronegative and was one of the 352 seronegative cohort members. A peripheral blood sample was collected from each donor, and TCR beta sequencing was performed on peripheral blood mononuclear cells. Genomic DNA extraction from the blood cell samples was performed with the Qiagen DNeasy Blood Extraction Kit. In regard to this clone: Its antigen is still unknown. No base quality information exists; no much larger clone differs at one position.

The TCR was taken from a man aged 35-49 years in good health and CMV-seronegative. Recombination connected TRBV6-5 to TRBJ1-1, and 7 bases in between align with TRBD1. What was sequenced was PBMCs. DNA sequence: TGTGCCAGCAGTTACCGAGGGGGCTGGATCACTGAAGCTTTCTTT. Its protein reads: CASSYRGGWITEAFF.